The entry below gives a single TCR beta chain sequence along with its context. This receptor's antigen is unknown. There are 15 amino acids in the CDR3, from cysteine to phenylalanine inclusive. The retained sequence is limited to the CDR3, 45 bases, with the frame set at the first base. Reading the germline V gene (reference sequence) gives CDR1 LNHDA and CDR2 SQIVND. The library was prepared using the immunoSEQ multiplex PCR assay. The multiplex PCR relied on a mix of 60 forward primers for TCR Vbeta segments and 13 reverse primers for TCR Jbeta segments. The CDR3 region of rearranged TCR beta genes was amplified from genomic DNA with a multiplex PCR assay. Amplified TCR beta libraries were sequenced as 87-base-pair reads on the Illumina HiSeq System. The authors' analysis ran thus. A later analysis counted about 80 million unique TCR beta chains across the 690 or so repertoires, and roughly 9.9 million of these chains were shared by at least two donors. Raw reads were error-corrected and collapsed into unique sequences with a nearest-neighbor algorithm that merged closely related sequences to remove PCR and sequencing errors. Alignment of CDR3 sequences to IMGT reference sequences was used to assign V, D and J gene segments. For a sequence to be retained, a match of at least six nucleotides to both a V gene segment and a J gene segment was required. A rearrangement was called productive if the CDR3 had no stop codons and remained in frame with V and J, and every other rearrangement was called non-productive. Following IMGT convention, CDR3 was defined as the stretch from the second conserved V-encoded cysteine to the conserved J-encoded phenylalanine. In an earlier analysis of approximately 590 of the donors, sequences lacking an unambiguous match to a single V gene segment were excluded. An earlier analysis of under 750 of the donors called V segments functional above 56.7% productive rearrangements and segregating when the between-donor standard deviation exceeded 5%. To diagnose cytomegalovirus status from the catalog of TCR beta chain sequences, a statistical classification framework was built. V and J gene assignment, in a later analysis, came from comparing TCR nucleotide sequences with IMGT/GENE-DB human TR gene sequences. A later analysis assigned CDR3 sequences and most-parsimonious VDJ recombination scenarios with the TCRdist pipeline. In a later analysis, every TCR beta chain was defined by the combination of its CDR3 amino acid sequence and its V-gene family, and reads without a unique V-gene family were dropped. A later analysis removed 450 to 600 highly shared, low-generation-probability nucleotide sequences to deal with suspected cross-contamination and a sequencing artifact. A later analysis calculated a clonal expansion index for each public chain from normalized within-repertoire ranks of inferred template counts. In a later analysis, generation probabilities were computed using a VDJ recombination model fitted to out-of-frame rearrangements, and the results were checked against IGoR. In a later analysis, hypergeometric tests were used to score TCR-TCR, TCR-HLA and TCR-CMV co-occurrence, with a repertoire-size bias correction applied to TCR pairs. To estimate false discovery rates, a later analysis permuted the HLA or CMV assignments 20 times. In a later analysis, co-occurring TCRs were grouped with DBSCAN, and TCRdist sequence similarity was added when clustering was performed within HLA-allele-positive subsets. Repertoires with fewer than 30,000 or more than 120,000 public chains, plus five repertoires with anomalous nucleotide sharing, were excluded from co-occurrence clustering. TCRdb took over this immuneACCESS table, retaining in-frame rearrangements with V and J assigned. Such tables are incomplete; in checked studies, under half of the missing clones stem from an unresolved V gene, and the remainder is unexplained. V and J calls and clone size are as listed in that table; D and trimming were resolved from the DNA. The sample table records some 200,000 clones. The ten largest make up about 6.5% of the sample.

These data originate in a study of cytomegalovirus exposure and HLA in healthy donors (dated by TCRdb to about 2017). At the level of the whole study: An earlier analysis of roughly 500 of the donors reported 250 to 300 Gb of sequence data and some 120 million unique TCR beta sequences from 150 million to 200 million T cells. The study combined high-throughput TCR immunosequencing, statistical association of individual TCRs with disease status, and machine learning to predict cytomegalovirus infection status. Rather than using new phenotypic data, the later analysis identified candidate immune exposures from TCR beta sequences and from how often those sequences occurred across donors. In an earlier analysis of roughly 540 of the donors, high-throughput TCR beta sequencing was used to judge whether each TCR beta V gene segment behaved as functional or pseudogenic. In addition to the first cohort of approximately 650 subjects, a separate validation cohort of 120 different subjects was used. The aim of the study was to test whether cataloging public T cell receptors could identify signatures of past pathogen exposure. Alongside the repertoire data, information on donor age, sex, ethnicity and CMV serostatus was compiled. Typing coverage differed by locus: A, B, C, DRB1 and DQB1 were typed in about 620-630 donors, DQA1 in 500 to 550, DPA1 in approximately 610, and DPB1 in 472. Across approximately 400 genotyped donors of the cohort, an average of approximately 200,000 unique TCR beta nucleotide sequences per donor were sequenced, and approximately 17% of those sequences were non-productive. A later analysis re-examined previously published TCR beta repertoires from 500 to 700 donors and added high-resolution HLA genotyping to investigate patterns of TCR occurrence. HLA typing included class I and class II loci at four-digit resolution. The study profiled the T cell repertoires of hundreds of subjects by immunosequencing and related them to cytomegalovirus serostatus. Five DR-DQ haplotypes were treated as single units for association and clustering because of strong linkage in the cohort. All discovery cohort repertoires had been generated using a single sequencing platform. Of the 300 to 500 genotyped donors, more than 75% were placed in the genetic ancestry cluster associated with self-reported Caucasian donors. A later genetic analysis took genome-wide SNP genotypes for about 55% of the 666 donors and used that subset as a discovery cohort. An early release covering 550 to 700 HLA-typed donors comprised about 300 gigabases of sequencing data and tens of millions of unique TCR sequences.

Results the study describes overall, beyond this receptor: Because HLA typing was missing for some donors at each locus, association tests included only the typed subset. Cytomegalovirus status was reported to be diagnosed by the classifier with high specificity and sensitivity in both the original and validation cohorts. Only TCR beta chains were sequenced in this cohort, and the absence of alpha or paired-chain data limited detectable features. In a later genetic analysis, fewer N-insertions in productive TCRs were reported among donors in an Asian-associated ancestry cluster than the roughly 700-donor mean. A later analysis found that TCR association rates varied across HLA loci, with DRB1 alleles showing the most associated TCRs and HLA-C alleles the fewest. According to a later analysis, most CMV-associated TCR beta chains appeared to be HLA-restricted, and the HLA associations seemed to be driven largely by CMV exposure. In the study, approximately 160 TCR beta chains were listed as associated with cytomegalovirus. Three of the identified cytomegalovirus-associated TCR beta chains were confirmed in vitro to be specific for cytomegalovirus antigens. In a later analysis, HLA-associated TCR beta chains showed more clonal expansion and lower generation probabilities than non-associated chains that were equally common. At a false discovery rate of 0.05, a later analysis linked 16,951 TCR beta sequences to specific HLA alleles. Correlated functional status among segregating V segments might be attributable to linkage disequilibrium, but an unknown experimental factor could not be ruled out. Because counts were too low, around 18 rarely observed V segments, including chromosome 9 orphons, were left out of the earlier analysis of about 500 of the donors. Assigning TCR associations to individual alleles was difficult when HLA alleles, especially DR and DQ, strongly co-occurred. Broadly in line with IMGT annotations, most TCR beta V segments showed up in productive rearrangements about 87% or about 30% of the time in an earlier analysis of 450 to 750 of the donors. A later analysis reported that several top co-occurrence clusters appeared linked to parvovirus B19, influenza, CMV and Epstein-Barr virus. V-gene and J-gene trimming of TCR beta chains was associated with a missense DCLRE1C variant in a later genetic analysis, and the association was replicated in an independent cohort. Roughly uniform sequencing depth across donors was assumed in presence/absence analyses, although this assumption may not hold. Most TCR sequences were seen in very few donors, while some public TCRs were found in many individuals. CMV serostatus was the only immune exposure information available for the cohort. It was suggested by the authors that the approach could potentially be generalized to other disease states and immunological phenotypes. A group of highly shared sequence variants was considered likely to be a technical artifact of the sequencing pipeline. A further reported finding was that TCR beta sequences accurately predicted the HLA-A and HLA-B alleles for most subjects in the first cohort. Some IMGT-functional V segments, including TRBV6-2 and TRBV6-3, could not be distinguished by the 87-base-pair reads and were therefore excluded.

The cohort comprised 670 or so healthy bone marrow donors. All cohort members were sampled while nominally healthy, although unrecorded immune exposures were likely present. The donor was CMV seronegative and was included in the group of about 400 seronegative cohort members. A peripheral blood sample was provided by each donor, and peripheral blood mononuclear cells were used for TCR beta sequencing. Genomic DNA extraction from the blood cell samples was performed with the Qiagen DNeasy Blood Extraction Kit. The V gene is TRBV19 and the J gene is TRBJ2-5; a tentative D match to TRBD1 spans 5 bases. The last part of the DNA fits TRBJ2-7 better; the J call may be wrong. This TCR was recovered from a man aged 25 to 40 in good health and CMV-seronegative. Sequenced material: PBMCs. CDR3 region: CASSTHRTGLYEQYF. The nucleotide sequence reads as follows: TGTGCCAGTAGTACCCACCGAACAGGCCTCTACGAGCAGTACTTC.